Listed here are 14 T cell receptor beta chains from one sample, sequenced in a study of T-cell memory formation after mild COVID-19. TCRdb processed the 5' RACE reads anew with MiXCR; each CDR3 protein has one entry. The sample carries just over 150,000 distinct CDR3 sequences, less than 40% recorded once. Sequenced input: PBMCs or a T cell subset sorted from them (not recorded which). The origin of the receptors is an adult woman who had mild COVID-19 (a few samples of this study predate the infection). Cell type and time point are not known.

This clonotype has only a few counts. The V gene is TRBV5-1, the J gene TRBJ1-1; D may be TRBD1 (5 bases). The V and J ends lost 0 bases and 1 base respectively, with 10 bases between them. The germline V gene encodes CDR1 SGHRS and CDR2 YFSETQ. The CDR3 covers 15 residues. The CDR3 DNA is TGCGCCAGCAGCTTGGGGACATCCGGGAACACTGAAGCTTTCTTT. Translating gives CASSLGTSGNTEAFF.

There are a few counts of this clonotype. The chain carries TRBV4-3 and TRBJ2-7; 10 bases align to TRBD2. This CDR3 region has 15 residues. V shed 0 bases and J 3 bases; nucleotides not matched to a gene: 2. The germline V gene has CDR1 LGHNA and CDR2 YSLEER. The CDR3 DNA reads as TGCGCCAGCAGCCAAGATCCTAGCGGGGGCTACGAGCAGTACTTC. This codes for CASSQDPSGGYEQYF.

A few counts support this clonotype. The chain uses TRBV6-2 or TRBV6-3 and TRBJ2-5; D tentatively fits TRBD1 or TRBD2 (5 bases each). The CDR3 length is 15 residues. V was cut by 0 bases and J by 1 base, with 9 bases left in between. Germline V gene sequence: CDR1 MNHEY, CDR2 SVGEGT. The DNA for the CDR3 is TGTGCCAGCAGTTACTCGGGGACCCCCCAAGAGACCCAGTACTTC. Translated: CASSYSGTPQETQYF.

The V call is TRBV20-1, the J call TRBJ2-1, with 8 bases identical to TRBD2. The CDR3 is made up of 17 amino acids. Trimming cost V 0 bases and J 0 bases; bases outside gene matches: 7. In germline, CDR1 is DFQATT, CDR2 SNEGSKA (reference sequence). The CDR3 here is CSARDDWLAGSYNEQFF. In nucleotides, the CDR3 is TGCAGTGCTAGAGATGATTGGCTAGCGGGCTCCTACAATGAGCAGTTCTTC.

This rearrangement joins TRBV18 to TRBJ2-3, with 8 positions matching TRBD2. Unmatched junction bases numbered 4, after V lost 3 bases and J lost 2 bases. CDR1 KGHSH and CDR2 LQKENI come from the germline V gene. The CDR3 sequence is 15 residues long. The CDR3 DNA follows: TGTGCCAGCTCACCCGGACTAGCTTACACAGATACGCAGTATTTT. This sequence encodes CASSPGLAYTDTQYF.

The V call is TRBV2, the J call TRBJ2-7; D remains unclear. V dropped 6 bases and J dropped 5 bases, with 8 bases sitting between them. The CDR3 loop spans 11 amino acids. Germline assignment: CDR1 SNHLY and CDR2 FYNNEI. Written as DNA, the CDR3 is TGTGCCAGCAGCGGATTGGACGAGCAGTACTTC. Translated, it gives CASSGLDEQYF.

The V and J genes are TRBV5-1 and TRBJ2-5; weak D call: TRBD1 (5 bases). The germline V gene encodes CDR1 SGHRS and CDR2 YFSETQ. The CDR3 consists of 14 residues. V was pared by 0 bases and J by 5 bases, with 11 bases between. The CDR3 here is CASSLEGVRETQYF. The CDR3 DNA reads as TGCGCCAGCAGCTTGGAAGGGGTCCGCGAGACCCAGTACTTC.

The chain has TRBV7-8 and TRBJ2-3, with 9 bases that match TRBD2. Trimming at V came to 1 base and at J to 4 bases, leaving 6 bases not matched to a gene. Germline loops: CDR1 SGHVS, CDR2 FQNEAQ. This CDR3 is 16 amino acids long. The CDR3 nucleotides read TGTGCCAGCAGCTTAGGTCCTAGCGGGATGTCAGATACGCAGTATTTT. Its translation: CASSLGPSGMSDTQYF. The full variable domain, in which reference TRBV7-8 and TRBJ2-3 provide the parts outside the CDR3, is GAGVSQSPRYKVAKRGQDVALRCDPISGHVSLFWYQQALGQGPEFLTYFQNEAQLDKSGLPSDRFFAERPEGSVSTLKIQRTQQEDSAVYLCASSLGPSGMSDTQYFGPGTRLTVL.

V usage is TRBV12-3 or TRBV12-4 and J usage is TRBJ2-3; the match to TRBD2 covers 8 bases. Germline trimming cut 6 bases from V and 4 bases from J; bases unmatched to any gene: 9. The CDR3 spans 15 residues. CDR3 bases: TGTGCCAGCAGCCGCGGGGGGTTGCAGGCAGATACGCAGTATTTT. It specifies CASSRGGLQADTQYF.

This clonotype showed up just a few times. The CDR3 region is CSASTNRGFYGYTF. Written as DNA, the CDR3 is TGCAGTGCTAGTACCAACAGGGGCTTCTATGGCTACACCTTC. This chain joins TRBV20-1 and TRBJ1-2, with 7 bases lining up with TRBD1. This CDR3 is built from 14 residues. With V trimmed by 3 bases and J by 4 bases, 8 bases remained unmatched. The germline V gene encodes CDR1 DFQATT and CDR2 SNEGSKA (reference sequence).

The gene calls are TRBV5-1 and TRBJ2-4; 7 bases fit TRBD1. Germline V CDR1 and CDR2: SGHRS, YFSETQ. V was pared by 4 bases and J by 5 bases, with 6 bases of the junction left unmatched. The CDR3 runs to 14 residues. DNA of the CDR3: TGCGCCAGCAGCCCTACGACAGGGCAAAACATTCAGTACTTC. Translated: CASSPTTGQNIQYF.

The rearrangement joins TRBV5-1 to TRBJ1-1; 8 positions agree with TRBD1. CDR1 SGHRS and CDR2 YFSETQ come from the germline V gene. This CDR3 contains 17 residues. With V trimmed by 3 bases and J by 0 bases, 10 bases remained unmatched. CDR3 nucleotide sequence: TGCGCCAGCAGCTGGGTCGGGACAGGCTACATGAACACTGAAGCTTTCTTT. Protein sequence: CASSWVGTGYMNTEAFF.

The chain combines TRBV7-8 with TRBJ2-2, with TRBD2 matching over 9 bases. V gave up 5 bases and J gave up 5 bases; unmatched junction bases: 6. Germline CDR1 SGHVS, CDR2 FQNEAQ. The CDR3 loop spans 15 amino acids. The CDR3 sequence: CASSLDLAGTGELFF. The CDR3 region has the DNA TGTGCCAGCAGCCTAGACCTAGCGGGGACCGGGGAGCTGTTTTTT. Together with reference TRBV7-8 and TRBJ2-2, the CDR3 gives the full variable domain: GAGVSQSPRYKVAKRGQDVALRCDPISGHVSLFWYQQALGQGPEFLTYFQNEAQLDKSGLPSDRFFAERPEGSVSTLKIQRTQQEDSAVYLCASSLDLAGTGELFFGEGSRLTVL.

This clonotype was recorded at least ten times. The V gene is TRBV12-3 or TRBV12-4, the J gene TRBJ1-1; D possibly corresponds to TRBD1 (6 bases). The CDR3 is made up of 12 amino acids. The V end was cut by 5 bases, the J end by 5 bases, with 9 bases between. CDR3 protein: CASSDRFTEAFF. In nucleotides, the CDR3 is TGTGCCAGCAGTGACAGGTTTACTGAAGCTTTCTTT.